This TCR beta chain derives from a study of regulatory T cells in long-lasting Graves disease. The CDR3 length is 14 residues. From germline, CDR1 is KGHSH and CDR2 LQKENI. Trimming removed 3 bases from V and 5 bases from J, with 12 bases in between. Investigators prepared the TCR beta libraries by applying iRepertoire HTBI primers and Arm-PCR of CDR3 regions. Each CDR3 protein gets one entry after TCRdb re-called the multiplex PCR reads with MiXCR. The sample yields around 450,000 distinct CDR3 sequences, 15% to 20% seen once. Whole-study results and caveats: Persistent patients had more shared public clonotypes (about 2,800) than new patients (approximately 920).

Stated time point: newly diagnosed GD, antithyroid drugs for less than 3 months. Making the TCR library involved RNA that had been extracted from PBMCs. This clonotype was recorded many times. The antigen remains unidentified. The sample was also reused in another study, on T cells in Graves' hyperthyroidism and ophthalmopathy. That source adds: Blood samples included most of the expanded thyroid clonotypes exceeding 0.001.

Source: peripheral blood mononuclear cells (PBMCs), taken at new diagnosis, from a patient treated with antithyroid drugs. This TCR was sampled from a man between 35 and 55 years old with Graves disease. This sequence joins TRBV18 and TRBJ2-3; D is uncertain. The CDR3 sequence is CASSPDRPGDTQYF. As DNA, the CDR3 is TGTGCCAGCTCACCGGATCGTCCGGGAGATACGCAGTATTTT. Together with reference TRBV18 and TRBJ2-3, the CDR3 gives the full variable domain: NAGVMQNPRHLVRRRGQEARLRCSPMKGHSHVYWYRQLPEEGLKFMVYLQKENIIDESGMPKERFSAEFPKEGPSILRIQQVVRGDSAAYFCASSPDRPGDTQYFGPGTRLTVL.